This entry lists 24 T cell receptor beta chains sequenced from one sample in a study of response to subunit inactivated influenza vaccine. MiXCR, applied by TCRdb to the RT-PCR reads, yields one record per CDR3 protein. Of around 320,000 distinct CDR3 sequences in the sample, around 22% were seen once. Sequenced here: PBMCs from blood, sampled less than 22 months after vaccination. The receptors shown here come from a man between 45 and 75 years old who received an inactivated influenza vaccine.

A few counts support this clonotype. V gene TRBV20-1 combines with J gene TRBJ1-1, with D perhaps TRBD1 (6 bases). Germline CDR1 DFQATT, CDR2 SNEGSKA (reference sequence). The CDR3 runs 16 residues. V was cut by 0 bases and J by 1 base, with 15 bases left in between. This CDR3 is CSARDFRGWENTEAFF. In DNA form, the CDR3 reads TGCAGTGCTAGAGATTTCAGGGGTTGGGAGAACACTGAAGCTTTCTTT.

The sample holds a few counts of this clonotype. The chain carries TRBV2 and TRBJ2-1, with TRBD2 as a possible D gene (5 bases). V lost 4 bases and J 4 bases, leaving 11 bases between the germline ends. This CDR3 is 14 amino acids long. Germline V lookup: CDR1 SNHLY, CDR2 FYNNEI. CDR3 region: CASSADYWYNEQFF. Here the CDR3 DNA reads TGTGCCAGCAGTGCCGACTACTGGTACAATGAGCAGTTCTTC. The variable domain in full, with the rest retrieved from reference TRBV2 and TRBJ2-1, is EPEVTQTPSHQVTQMGQEVILRCVPISNHLYFYWYRQILGQKVEFLVSFYNNEISEKSEIFDDQFSVERPDGSNFTLKIRSTKLEDSAMYFCASSADYWYNEQFFGPGTRLTVL.

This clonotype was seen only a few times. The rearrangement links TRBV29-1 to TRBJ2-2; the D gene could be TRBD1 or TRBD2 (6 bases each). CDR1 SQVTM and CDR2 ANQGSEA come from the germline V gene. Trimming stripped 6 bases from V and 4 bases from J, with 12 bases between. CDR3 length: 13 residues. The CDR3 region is CSVGGGSTGELFF. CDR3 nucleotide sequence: TGCAGCGTGGGGGGCGGTAGCACCGGGGAGCTGTTTTTT.

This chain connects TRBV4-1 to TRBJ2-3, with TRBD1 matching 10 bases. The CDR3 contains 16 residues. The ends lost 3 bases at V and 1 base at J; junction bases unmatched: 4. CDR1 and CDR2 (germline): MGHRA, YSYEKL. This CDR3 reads CASSQGGTGGTDTQYF. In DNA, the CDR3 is TGCGCCAGCAGCCAGGGGGGGACAGGGGGCACAGATACGCAGTATTTT.

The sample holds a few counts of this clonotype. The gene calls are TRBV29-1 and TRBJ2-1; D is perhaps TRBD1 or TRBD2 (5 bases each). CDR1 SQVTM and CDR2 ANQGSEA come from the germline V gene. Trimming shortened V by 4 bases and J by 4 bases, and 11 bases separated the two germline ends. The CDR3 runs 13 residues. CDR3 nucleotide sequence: TGCAGCGTTGCGGGGCCGGGGTACAATGAGCAGTTCTTC. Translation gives CSVAGPGYNEQFF.

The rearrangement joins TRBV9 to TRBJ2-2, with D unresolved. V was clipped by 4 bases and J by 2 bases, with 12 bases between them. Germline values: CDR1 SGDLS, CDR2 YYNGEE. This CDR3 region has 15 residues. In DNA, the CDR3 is TGTGCCAGCAGCTCCCGAAGGACCAACACCGGGGAGCTGTTTTTT. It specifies CASSSRRTNTGELFF.

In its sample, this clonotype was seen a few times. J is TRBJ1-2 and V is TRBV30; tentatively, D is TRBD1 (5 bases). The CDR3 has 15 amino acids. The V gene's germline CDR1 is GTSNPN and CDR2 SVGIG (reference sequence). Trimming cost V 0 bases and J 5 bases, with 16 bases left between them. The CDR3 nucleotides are TGTGCCTGGAGTGTGAGGGGCGTCCTTGGGTATGGCTACACCTTC. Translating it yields CAWSVRGVLGYGYTF. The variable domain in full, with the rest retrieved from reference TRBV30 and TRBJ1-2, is SQTIHQWPATLVQPVGSPLSLECTVEGTSNPNLYWYRQAAGRGLQLLFYSVGIGQISSEVPQNLSASRPQDRQFILSSKKLLLSDSGFYLCAWSVRGVLGYGYTFGSGTRLTVV.

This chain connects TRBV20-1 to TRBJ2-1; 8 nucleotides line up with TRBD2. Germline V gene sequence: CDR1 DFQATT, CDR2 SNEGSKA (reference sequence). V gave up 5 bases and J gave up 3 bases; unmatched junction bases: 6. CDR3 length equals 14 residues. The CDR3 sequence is CSAYKRGHYNEQFF. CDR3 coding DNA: TGCAGTGCTTATAAGCGGGGGCACTACAATGAGCAGTTCTTC.

CDR3 in amino acids: CSPTSGSALAKNIQYF. Written as DNA, the CDR3 is TGCAGCCCCACTAGCGGGAGCGCGCTAGCCAAAAACATTCAGTACTTC. The rearrangement links TRBV20-1 to TRBJ2-4, with TRBD2 identical over 11 bases. CDR3 length: 16 amino acids. Germline assignment: CDR1 DFQATT and CDR2 SNEGSKA (reference sequence).

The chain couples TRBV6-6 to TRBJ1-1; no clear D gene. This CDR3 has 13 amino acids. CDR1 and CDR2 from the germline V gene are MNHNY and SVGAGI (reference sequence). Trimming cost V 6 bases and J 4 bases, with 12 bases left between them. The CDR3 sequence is CASRLDPGTEAFF. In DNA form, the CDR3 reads TGTGCCAGCAGACTTGACCCTGGCACTGAAGCTTTCTTT.

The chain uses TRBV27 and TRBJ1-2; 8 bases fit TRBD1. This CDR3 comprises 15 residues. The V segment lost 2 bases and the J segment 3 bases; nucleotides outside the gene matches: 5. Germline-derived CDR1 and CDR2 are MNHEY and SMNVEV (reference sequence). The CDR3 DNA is TGTGCCAGCAGTTTAAGCGCAGGGGGCGACTATGGCTACACCTTC. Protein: CASSLSAGGDYGYTF.

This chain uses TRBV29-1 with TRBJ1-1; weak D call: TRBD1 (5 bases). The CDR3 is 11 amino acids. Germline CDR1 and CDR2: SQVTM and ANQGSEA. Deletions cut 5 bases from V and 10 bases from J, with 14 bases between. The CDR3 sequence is CSVSDGARAFF. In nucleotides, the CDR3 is TGCAGCGTTTCAGACGGGGCCAGAGCTTTCTTT.

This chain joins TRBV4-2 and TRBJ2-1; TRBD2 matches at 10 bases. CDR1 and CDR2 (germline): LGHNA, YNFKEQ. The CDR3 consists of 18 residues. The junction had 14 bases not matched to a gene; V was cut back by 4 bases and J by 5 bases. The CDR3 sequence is CASSRNRLAGETNNEQFF. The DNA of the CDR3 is TGTGCCAGCAGCCGAAATCGGCTAGCGGGGGAAACAAACAATGAGCAGTTCTTC.

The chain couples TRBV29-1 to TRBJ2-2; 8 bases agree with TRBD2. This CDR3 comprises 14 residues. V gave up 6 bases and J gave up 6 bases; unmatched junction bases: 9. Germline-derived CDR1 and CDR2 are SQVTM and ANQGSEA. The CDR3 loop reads CSVDQREHAGELFF. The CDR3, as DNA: TGCAGCGTCGACCAGCGGGAGCACGCCGGGGAGCTGTTTTTT.

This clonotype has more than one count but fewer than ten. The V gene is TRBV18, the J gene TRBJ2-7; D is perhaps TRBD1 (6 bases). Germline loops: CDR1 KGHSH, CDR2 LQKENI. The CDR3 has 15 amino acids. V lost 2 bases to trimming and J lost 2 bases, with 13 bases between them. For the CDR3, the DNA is TGTGCCAGCTCACCAAACGACAGGTCAACCTACGAGCAGTACTTC. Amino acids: CASSPNDRSTYEQYF.

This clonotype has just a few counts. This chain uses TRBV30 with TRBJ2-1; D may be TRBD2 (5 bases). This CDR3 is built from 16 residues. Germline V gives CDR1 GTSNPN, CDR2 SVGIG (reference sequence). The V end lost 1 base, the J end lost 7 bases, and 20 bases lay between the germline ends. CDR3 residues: CAWSAEAESWWNEQFF. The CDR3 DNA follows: TGTGCCTGGAGTGCGGAAGCGGAGTCATGGTGGAATGAGCAGTTCTTC.

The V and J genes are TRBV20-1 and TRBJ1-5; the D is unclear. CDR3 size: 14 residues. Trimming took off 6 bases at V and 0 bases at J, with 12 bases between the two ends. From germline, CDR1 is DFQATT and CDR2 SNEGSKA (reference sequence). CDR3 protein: CSAPEVYSNQPQHF. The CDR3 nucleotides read TGCAGTGCCCCGGAGGTTTATAGCAATCAGCCCCAGCATTTT.

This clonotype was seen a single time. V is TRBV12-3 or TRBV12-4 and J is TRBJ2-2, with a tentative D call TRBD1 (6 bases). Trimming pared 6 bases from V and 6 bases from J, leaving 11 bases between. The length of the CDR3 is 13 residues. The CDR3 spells CASSRQVSGELFF. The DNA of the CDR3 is TGTGCCAGCAGCAGACAGGTTTCCGGGGAGCTGTTTTTT.

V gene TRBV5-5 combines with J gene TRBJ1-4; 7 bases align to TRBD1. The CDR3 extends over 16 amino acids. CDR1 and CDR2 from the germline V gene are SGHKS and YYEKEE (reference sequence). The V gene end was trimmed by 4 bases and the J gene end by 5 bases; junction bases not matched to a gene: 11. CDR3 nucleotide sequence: TGTGCCAGCAGCCCACCCGGGGGGACAGTAAATGAAAAACTGTTTTTT. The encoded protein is CASSPPGGTVNEKLFF.

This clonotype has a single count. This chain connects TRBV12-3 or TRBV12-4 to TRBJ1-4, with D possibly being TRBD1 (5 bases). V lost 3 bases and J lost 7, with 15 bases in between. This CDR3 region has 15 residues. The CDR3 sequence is CASSFRGAQAEKLFF. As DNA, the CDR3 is TGTGCCAGCAGTTTTCGAGGGGCGCAGGCTGAAAAACTGTTTTTT.

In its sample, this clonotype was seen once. The CDR3: CSARARSSIQEQYF. The CDR3 bases are TGCAGTGCTAGAGCCCGCTCTTCCATCCAGGAGCAGTACTTC. The chain combines TRBV20-1 with TRBJ2-7; no clear D. Trimming took 1 base from V and 7 from J, leaving 17 bases between them. Germline-derived CDR1 and CDR2 are DFQATT and SNEGSKA (reference sequence). This CDR3 has 14 residues.

DNA for the CDR3: TGTGCCAGCAGCTTAGTCCCTAGCGGTTTTACAGATACGCAGTATTTT. Residues: CASSLVPSGFTDTQYF. This sequence joins TRBV7-3 and TRBJ2-3, with TRBD2 matching over 7 bases. The CDR3 totals 16 residues. Germline V lookup: CDR1 SGHTA, CDR2 FQGTGA. V shed 2 bases and J 3 bases; nucleotides not matched to a gene: 8.

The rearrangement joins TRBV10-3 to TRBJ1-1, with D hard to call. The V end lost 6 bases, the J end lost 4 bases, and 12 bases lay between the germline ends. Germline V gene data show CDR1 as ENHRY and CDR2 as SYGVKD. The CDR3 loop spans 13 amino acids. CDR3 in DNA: TGTGCCATCAGGACGGCTGTTGGCACTGAAGCTTTCTTT. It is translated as CAIRTAVGTEAFF.

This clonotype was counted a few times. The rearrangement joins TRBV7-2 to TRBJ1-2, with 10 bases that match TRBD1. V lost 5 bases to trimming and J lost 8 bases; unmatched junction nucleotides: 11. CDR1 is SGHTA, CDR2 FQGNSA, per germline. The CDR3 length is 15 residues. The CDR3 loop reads CASSPTRQGARGYTF. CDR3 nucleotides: TGTGCCAGCAGCCCCACCCGACAGGGGGCGCGGGGCTACACCTTC.